This T cell receptor (beta chain) comes out of a study of blood T cell repertoires in COVID-19. About the research overall: Italy, Spain and the United States were the sources of the convalescent and acute COVID-19 samples.

In the original analysis: Reference gene primers were amplified, and this amplification served to estimate nucleated cell counts. Method: immunoSEQ multiplex PCR; TCRdb's copy keeps in-frame clones and lacks some. The DNA was the basis for D and trimming; V, J and clone size are from that table. The sample carries under 200,000 clones, roughly 80% recorded once. Germline V gene sequence: CDR1 SGHTA, CDR2 FQGNSA. This CDR3 is 13 amino acids long. Regarding this clone: Germline is not matched at one junction end, which may reflect a read error.

Material for sequencing was peripheral blood. J is TRBJ2-4 and V is TRBV7-2, with 10 bases that match TRBD2. The sequence came from a human donor in a cohort sampled during active COVID-19. CDR3 nucleotide sequence: TGTGCCAGCAGCCTAGCGGGAGTAAACATTCAGTACTTC. This encodes CASSLAGVNIQYF. Supplemented by reference TRBV7-2 and TRBJ2-4, the full variable domain reads GAGVSQSPSNKVTEKGKDVELRCDPISGHTALYWYRQSLGQGLEFLIYFQGNSAPDKSGLPSDRFSAERTGGSVSTLTIQRTQQEDSAVYLCASSLAGVNIQYFGAGTRLSVL.